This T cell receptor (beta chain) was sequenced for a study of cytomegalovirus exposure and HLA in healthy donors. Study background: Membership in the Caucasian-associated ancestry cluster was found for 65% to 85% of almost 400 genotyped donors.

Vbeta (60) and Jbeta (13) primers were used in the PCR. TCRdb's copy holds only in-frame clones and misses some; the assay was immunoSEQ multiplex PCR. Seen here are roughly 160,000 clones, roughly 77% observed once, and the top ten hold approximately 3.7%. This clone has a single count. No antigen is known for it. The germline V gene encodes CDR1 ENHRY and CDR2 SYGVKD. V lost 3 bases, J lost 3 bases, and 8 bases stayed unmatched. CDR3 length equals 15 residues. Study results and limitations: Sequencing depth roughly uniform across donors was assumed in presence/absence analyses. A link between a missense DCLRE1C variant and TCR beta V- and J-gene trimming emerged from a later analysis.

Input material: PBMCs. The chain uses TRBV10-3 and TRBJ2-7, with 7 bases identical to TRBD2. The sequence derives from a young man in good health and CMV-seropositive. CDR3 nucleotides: TGTGCCATCAGTGATTCCAGCGGGGATAGCTACGAGCAGTACTTC. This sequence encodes CAISDSSGDSYEQYF.